This TCR beta chain was recovered during a study of T cell responses to AZD1222 COVID-19 vaccine. Study context: Second-dose recipients at about 4 or about 12 weeks were treated as one pooled group.

The CDR3 extends over 11 amino acids. Looked up from germline, CDR1 is GTSNPN and CDR2 is SVGIG (reference sequence). Trimming left V 0 bases short and J 14 bases short, with 13 bases between. Broader study findings: Repertoire sampling was restricted to post-peak T cell response timepoints. Spike-specific TCR depth and breadth grew after two AZD1222 doses. Mostly white British, mostly female donors; authors suggested clonal diversity may be underestimated.

Remarks on this clone: Its antigen is not identified.

TCRdb's copy holds only in-frame clones and misses some; the assay was immunoSEQ multiplex PCR. This sample carries 100,000 to 150,000 clones, 65% to 90% of them seen once, and the ten largest clones take around 24%. The sample here was peripheral blood, taken on day 0 of AZD1222 vaccination. This receptor was identified in an adult in good health. The rearrangement uses TRBV30 and TRBJ1-2; maybe TRBD1 (5 bases). CDR3 in amino acids: CAWSVRGVGTF. In DNA, the CDR3 is TGTGCCTGGAGTGTAAGAGGGGTGGGGACCTTC.